This is a list of T cell receptor beta chains from one sample in a study of T cell responses to AZD1222 COVID-19 vaccine. Sequencing was performed with immunoSEQ multiplex PCR; in TCRdb, only in-frame clones are kept and a portion is missing. The profile shows 90,000 to 120,000 clones, nearly 90% of them singletons. Specimen: peripheral blood, collected 28 days after the second AZD1222 dose. The receptors come from an adult who received the AZD1222 COVID-19 vaccine. Each CDR3 is given with its conserved first and last residue. The order of the fields is V gene, J gene, clone size, D gene, CDR3 DNA, CDR3 protein. D genes are given only for firm matches. Clone size is stated in some rows and not others, as once, few, many or a class when expanded.

V: TRBV28
J: TRBJ1-1
size: .
D: .
DNA: TGTGCCAGCAGTCCGTTGGTCCACACTGAAGCTTTCTTT
CDR3: CASSPLVHTEAFF

V: TRBV18
J: TRBJ1-5
size: .
D: TRBD1
DNA: TGTGCCAGCTCACCGGAGGGGGCTCATCAGCCCCAGCATTTT
CDR3: CASSPEGAHQPQHF

V: TRBV19
J: TRBJ1-2
size: .
D: .
DNA: TGTGCCAGTAGTATCTCAGGGGCCCCGGGGGACTATGGCTACACCTTC
CDR3: CASSISGAPGDYGYTF

V: TRBV3-1/TRBV3-2
J: TRBJ2-5
size: .
D: .
DNA: TGTGCCAGCAGCCAAGAGGGGTGGGAAAGGACCCAGTACTTC
CDR3: CASSQEGWERTQYF

V: TRBV6-5
J: TRBJ1-4
size: few
D: .
DNA: TGTGCCGCTTCTCGGGGAACGGTTAATGAAAAACTGTTTTTT
CDR3: CAASRGTVNEKLFF

V: TRBV5-1
J: TRBJ2-3
size: .
D: TRBD1
DNA: TGCGCCAGCAGCTCGGGACAGGGCCCAGATACGCAGTATTTT
CDR3: CASSSGQGPDTQYF

V: TRBV11-2
J: TRBJ2-1
size: .
D: .
DNA: TGTGCCAGCAGCAGAGACGCGGGCAGTTTCAATGAGCAGTTCTTC
CDR3: CASSRDAGSFNEQFF

V: TRBV27
J: TRBJ1-2
size: .
D: .
DNA: TGTGCCAGCAGCCCGGTCGGGATTGGCTATGGCTACACCTTC
CDR3: CASSPVGIGYGYTF

V: TRBV6-6
J: TRBJ1-6
size: .
D: .
DNA: TGTGCCAGCAGCCCCCGGGGGTATAATTCACCCCTCCACTTT
CDR3: CASSPRGYNSPLHF

V: TRBV12-3/TRBV12-4
J: TRBJ1-1
size: .
D: TRBD1
DNA: TGTGCCAGCAGTTTAAACAGGGGGGGCGAAGCTTTCTTT
CDR3: CASSLNRGGEAFF

V: TRBV7-2
J: TRBJ2-3
size: .
D: TRBD2
DNA: TGTGCCAGCAGCGAATTAGCGGGGGGGTTTACAGATACGCAGTATTTT
CDR3: CASSELAGGFTDTQYF

V: TRBV14
J: TRBJ2-5
size: .
D: .
DNA: TGTGCCAGCAGCCAAGATTGGGAACAGACCCAGTACTTC
CDR3: CASSQDWEQTQYF

V: TRBV6-1
J: TRBJ2-7
size: once
D: .
DNA: TGTGCCAGCAGTGATAACTACGAGCAGTACTTC
CDR3: CASSDNYEQYF

V: TRBV19
J: TRBJ1-5
size: .
D: .
DNA: TGTGCCAGTACCCCCGTGAAGAGGGCCTTGAATCAGCCCCAGCATTTT
CDR3: CASTPVKRALNQPQHF

V: TRBV6-2/TRBV6-3
J: TRBJ1-3
size: .
D: .
DNA: TGTGCCAGCAGCCGGGACGAGAACTACGGAAACACCATATATTTT
CDR3: CASSRDENYGNTIYF

V: TRBV2
J: TRBJ1-1
size: .
D: .
DNA: TGTGCCAGCACCGTCGCAGGGAGTACTGAAGCTTTCTTT
CDR3: CASTVAGSTEAFF

V: TRBV3-1/TRBV3-2
J: TRBJ2-3
size: few
D: TRBD2
DNA: TGTGCCAGCAGCAACCCCCGCGGGCCCGGGAGACTAGCGGGGGGGCAGAGAGATACGCAGTATTTT
CDR3: CASSNPRGPGRLAGGQRDTQYF

V: TRBV13
J: TRBJ1-2
size: .
D: .
DNA: TGTGCCAGCAGCTTATTACAACCATCCTATGGCTACACCTTC
CDR3: CASSLLQPSYGYTF

V: TRBV7-2
J: TRBJ1-2
size: .
D: .
DNA: TGTGCCAGCAGCTTCAGGGCTTACCAGGATGGCTACACCTTC
CDR3: CASSFRAYQDGYTF

V: TRBV9
J: TRBJ2-1
size: .
D: TRBD1
DNA: TGTGCCAGCAGCGTAGCGGACAGGGGGTTTCGGGAGCAGTTCTTC
CDR3: CASSVADRGFREQFF

V: TRBV7-9
J: TRBJ1-1
size: .
D: .
DNA: TGTGCCAGCAGCCTCATCGAGGGAACTGAAGCTTTCTTT
CDR3: CASSLIEGTEAFF

V: TRBV5-6
J: TRBJ2-5
size: once
D: .
DNA: TGTGCCAGCAGCATATTCCAGGGAGGAGGAGAGACCCAGTACTTC
CDR3: CASSIFQGGGETQYF

V: TRBV27
J: TRBJ2-3
size: .
D: .
DNA: TGTGCCAGCAGTTTTAGCTCCAGCACAGATACGCAGTATTTT
CDR3: CASSFSSSTDTQYF

V: TRBV5-1
J: TRBJ1-4
size: .
D: .
DNA: TGCGCCAGCAGCTTGGTGGGGGAAAAACTGTTTTTT
CDR3: CASSLVGEKLFF

V: TRBV7-9
J: TRBJ1-2
size: .
D: .
DNA: TGTGCCAGCACCCTCGGGCAGGCGGCGGCCTATGGCTACACCTTC
CDR3: CASTLGQAAAYGYTF

V: TRBV13
J: TRBJ2-5
size: .
D: TRBD1
DNA: TGTGCCAGCAGCCTACTAGGACAGGCGACCGAGAGAGAGACCCAGTACTTC
CDR3: CASSLLGQATERETQYF

V: TRBV7-9
J: TRBJ2-7
size: .
D: TRBD2
DNA: TGTGCCAGCAGCACTACTATCGGGACTAGCGGGGGCTACTCCTACGAGCAGTACTTC
CDR3: CASSTTIGTSGGYSYEQYF